Below are 8 T cell receptor beta chains sequenced from a single sample in a study of CD8 T cells in ankylosing spondylitis. One entry per CDR3 protein, called by TCRdb with MiXCR from the 5' RACE reads. The sample holds under 85,000 distinct CDR3 sequences, about 5.7% seen once. The material sequenced was blood, either unsorted or a sorted T cell fraction (not recorded which). The receptors stem from a male donor with ankylosing spondylitis or in good health (not recorded which).

This clonotype was detected ten times or more. V gene TRBV20-1 combines with J gene TRBJ2-3; a possible D gene is TRBD2 (6 bases). V lost 6 bases and J 0 bases, leaving 10 bases between the germline ends. Germline loops: CDR1 DFQATT, CDR2 SNEGSKA (reference sequence). CDR3 length: 13 amino acids. CDR3 sequence reads: CSARDSSTDTQYF. Written as DNA, the CDR3 is TGCAGTGCCCGGGACTCTAGCACAGATACGCAGTATTTT.

On this clonotype: One end of the junction fails to match germline, which may point to a read error. The rearrangement links TRBV4-2 to TRBJ1-3; D may be TRBD1 (5 bases). Germline V gene sequence: CDR1 LGHNA, CDR2 YNFKEQ. There are 19 residues in the CDR3. The CDR3 DNA sequence: TGTACCAGCAGCCAACGGTCGTTCGAGGGGTTGAGCTCTGGAAACACCATATATTTT. Translation: CTSSQRSFEGLSSGNTIYF.

The sample holds many counts of this clonotype. V gene TRBV20-1 combines with J gene TRBJ2-2; 8 bases agree with TRBD1. CDR3 length: 13 residues. Germline CDR1 is DFQATT and CDR2 is SNEGSKA (reference sequence). The ends lost 0 bases at V and 8 bases at J; junction bases unmatched: 2. In nucleotides, the CDR3 is TGCAGTGCTAGAGAGACAGGGGCAGGGGAGCTGTTTTTT. This gives the protein CSARETGAGELFF.

This clonotype was observed at least ten times. V is TRBV18 and J is TRBJ2-5, with no clear D. Between the trimmed V and J ends, which lost 1 base and 2 bases, there was a span of 8 bases. The CDR3 runs 14 residues. The germline gives CDR1 KGHSH, CDR2 LQKENI. The CDR3 DNA reads as TGTGCCAGCTCACCACAAAACAATCAAGAGACCCAGTACTTC. As protein: CASSPQNNQETQYF.

This clonotype showed up many times. V is TRBV7-8 and J is TRBJ2-7; no firm D call. CDR1 SGHVS and CDR2 FQNEAQ come from the germline V gene. There are 17 residues in the CDR3. Trimming removed 8 bases from V and 0 bases from J, with 23 bases in between. CDR3 amino acids: CASAYEPRSTSSYEQYF. The CDR3 nucleotides read TGTGCCAGCGCTTACGAACCGAGGTCGACGAGCTCCTACGAGCAGTACTTC.

This clonotype came up once. One end of the junction varies from germline; a read error may be responsible. The chain joins TRBV7-9 to TRBJ1-2; tentatively, D is TRBD1 (6 bases). There are 17 residues in the CDR3. In germline, CDR1 is SEHNR, CDR2 FQNEAQ (reference sequence). The CDR3 protein is CASSLEMIGQRPYGYAF. The CDR3 bases are TGTGCCAGCAGCTTAGAAATGATTGGACAGAGACCCTATGGCTACGCCTTC.

In this sample, this clonotype turned up many times. The V call is TRBV5-1, the J call TRBJ2-7; a possible D gene is TRBD1 (6 bases). The V end was cut by 1 base, the J end by 2 bases, with 7 bases between. The CDR3 has 13 amino acids. The germline V gene has CDR1 SGHRS and CDR2 YFSETQ. The CDR3 DNA reads as TGCGCCAGCAGCTTGAGGGACACCTACGAGCAGTACTTC. Its translation: CASSLRDTYEQYF.

This clonotype came up many times. The chain carries TRBV14 and TRBJ2-7; D is perhaps TRBD1 (5 bases). Germline V lookup: CDR1 SGHDN, CDR2 FVKESK. The CDR3 has 14 amino acids. Trimming removed 1 base from V and 1 base from J, with 8 bases in between. CDR3 in DNA: TGTGCCAGCAGCCAAGTTACAGGATCCTACGAGCAGTACTTC. Protein product: CASSQVTGSYEQYF.